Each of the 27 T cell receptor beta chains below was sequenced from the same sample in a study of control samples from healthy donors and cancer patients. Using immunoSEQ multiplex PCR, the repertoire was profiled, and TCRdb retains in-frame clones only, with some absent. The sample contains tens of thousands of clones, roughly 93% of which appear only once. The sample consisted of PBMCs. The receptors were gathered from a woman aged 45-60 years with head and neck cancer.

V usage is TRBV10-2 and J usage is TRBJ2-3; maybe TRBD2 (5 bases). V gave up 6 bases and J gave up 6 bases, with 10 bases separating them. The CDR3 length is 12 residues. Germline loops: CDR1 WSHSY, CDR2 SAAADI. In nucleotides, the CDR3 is TGCGCCAGCAGGCGGGCGGACGATACGCAGTATTTT. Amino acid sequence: CASRRADDTQYF.

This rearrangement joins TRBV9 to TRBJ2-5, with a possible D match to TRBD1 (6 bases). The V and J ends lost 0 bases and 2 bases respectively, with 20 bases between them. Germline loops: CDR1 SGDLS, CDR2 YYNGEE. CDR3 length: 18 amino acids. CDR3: CASSVEGMGAETQETQYF. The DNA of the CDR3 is TGTGCCAGCAGCGTAGAAGGGATGGGGGCAGAGACTCAAGAGACCCAGTACTTC.

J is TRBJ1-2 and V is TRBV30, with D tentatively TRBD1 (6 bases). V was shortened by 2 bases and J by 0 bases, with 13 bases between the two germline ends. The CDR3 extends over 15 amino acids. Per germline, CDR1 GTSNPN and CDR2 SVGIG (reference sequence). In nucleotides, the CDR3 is TGTGCCTGGAGTCAGGGACAACAAGCTAACTATGGCTACACCTTC. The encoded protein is CAWSQGQQANYGYTF.

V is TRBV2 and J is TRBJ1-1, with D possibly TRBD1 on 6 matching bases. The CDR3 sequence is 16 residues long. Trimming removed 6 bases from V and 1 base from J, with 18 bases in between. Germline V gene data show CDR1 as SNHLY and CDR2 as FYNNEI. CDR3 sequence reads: CASSKQGSWANTEAFF. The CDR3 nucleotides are TGTGCCAGCAGCAAACAGGGATCATGGGCGAACACTGAAGCTTTCTTT.

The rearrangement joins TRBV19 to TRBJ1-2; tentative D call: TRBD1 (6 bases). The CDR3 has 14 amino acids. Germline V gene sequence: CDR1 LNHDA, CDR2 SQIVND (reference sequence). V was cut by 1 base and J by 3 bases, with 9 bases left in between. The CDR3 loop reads CASSIVRQDYGYTF. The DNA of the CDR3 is TGTGCCAGTAGTATAGTCCGACAGGACTATGGCTACACCTTC.

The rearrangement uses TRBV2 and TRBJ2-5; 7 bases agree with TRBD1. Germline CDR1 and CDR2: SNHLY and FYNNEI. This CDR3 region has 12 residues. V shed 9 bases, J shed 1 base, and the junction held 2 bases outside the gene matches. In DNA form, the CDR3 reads TGTGCCAGGACAGGGCTCCAAGAGACCCAGTACTTC. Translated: CARTGLQETQYF.

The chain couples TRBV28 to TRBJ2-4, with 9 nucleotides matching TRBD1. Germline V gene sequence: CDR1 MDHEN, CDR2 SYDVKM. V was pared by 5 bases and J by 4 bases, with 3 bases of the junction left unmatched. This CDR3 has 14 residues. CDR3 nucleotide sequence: TGTGCCAGCAGTCTCGGACAGGGGAAAAACATTCAGTACTTC. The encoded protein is CASSLGQGKNIQYF.

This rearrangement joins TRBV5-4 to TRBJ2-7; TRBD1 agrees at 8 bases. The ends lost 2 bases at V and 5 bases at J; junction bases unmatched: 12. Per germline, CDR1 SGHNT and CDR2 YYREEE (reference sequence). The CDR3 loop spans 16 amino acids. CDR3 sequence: CASSLPGQGGENEQYF. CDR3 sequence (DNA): TGTGCCAGCAGCTTACCTGGACAGGGAGGTGAAAACGAGCAGTACTTC.

CDR3 nucleotide sequence: TGTGCCAGCAGCTTCCTACAGCGAGGGAACACTGAAGCTTTCTTT. This codes for CASSFLQRGNTEAFF. The chain employs TRBV7-9 and TRBJ1-1; D is uncertain. This CDR3 region has 15 residues. The germline V gene has CDR1 SEHNR and CDR2 FQNEAQ (reference sequence). The V gene lost 3 bases and the J gene lost 1 base, with 12 bases spanning the gap.

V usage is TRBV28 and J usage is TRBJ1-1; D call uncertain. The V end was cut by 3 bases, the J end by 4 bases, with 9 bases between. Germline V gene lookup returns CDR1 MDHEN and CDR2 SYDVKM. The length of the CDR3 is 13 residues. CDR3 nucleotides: TGTGCCAGCAGTTTTTCCAGGATCACTGAAGCTTTCTTT. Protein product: CASSFSRITEAFF.

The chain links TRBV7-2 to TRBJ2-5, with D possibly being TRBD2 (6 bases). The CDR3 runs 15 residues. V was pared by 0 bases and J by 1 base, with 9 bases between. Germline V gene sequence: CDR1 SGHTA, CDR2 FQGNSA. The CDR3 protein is CASSLAGRGQETQYF. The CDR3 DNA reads TGTGCCAGCAGCTTAGCTGGGCGGGGCCAAGAGACCCAGTACTTC.

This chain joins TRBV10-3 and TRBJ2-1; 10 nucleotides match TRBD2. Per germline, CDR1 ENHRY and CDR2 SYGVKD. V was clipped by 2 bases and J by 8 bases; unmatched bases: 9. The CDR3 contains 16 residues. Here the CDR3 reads CAISEGSGGTPDEQFF. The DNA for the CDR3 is TGTGCCATCAGTGAGGGTAGCGGGGGGACCCCCGATGAGCAGTTCTTC.

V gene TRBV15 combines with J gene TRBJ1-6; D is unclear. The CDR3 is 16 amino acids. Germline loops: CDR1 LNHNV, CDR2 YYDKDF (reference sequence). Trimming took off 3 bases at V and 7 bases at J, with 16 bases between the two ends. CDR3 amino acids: CATSSLWTGNNSPLHF. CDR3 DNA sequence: TGTGCCACCAGCAGTTTGTGGACGGGGAACAATTCACCCCTCCACTTT. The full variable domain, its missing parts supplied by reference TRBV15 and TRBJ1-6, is DAMVIQNPRYQVTQFGKPVTLSCSQTLNHNVMYWYQQKSSQAPKLLFHYYDKDFNNEADTPDNFQSRRPNTSFCFLDIRSPGLGDTAMYLCATSSLWTGNNSPLHFGNGTRLTVT.

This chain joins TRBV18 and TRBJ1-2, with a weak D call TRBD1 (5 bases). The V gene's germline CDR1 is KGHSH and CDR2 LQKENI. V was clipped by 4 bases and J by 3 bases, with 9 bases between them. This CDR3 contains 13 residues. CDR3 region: CASSQGFDYGYTF. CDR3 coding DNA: TGTGCCAGCTCACAGGGGTTCGACTATGGCTACACCTTC.

CDR3 protein: CASSQEEQALISGNTIYF. The CDR3 DNA follows: TGCGCCAGCAGCCAAGAGGAACAGGCTCTAATCTCTGGAAACACCATATATTTT. J is TRBJ1-3 and V is TRBV4-1; tentative D call: TRBD1 (5 bases). The CDR3 contains 18 residues. CDR1 is MGHRA and CDR2 is YSYEKL in the germline V gene. Trimming left V 0 bases short and J 0 bases short, with 15 bases between.

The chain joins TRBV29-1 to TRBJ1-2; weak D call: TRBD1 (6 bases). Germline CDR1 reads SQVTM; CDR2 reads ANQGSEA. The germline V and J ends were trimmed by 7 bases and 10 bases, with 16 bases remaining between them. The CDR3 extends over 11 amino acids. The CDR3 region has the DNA TGCAGCGCCGCGACAGGCGAAGACTACACCTTC. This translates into CSAATGEDYTF.

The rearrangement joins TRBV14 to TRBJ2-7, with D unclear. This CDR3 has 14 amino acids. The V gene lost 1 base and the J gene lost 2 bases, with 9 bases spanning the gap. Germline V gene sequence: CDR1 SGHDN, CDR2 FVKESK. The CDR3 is CASSQGLVAYEQYF. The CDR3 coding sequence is TGTGCCAGCAGCCAAGGGTTAGTGGCCTACGAGCAGTACTTC.

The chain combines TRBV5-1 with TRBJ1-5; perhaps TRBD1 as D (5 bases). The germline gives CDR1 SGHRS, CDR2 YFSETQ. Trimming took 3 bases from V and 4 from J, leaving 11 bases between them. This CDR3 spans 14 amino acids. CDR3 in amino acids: CASSSGDNNQPQHF. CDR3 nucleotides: TGCGCCAGCAGCTCGGGGGATAATAATCAGCCCCAGCATTTT.

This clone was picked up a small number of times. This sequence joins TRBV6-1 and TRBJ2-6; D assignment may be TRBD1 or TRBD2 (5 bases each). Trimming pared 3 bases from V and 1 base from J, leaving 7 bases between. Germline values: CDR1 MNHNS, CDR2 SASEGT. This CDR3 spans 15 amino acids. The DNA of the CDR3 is TGTGCCAGCAGTGATGGGGGTTCTGGGGCCAACGTCCTGACTTTC. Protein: CASSDGGSGANVLTF.

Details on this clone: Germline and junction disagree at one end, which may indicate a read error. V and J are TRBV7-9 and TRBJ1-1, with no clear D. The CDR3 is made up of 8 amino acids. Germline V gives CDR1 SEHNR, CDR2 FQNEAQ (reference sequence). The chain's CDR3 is CASSPGVF. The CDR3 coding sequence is TGTGCCAGCAGCCCCGGAGTCTTT.

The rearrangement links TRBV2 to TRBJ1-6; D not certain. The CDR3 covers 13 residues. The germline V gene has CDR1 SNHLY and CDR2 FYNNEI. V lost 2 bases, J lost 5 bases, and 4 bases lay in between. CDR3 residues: CASSESDNSPLHF. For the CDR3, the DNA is TGTGCCAGCAGTGAATCTGATAATTCACCCCTCCACTTT.

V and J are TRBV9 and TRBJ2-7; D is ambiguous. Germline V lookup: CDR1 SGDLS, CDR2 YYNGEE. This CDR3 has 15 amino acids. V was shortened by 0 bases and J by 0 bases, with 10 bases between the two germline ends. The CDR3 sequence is CASSVEASSSYEQYF. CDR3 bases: TGTGCCAGCAGCGTAGAAGCGTCCTCCTCCTACGAGCAGTACTTC.

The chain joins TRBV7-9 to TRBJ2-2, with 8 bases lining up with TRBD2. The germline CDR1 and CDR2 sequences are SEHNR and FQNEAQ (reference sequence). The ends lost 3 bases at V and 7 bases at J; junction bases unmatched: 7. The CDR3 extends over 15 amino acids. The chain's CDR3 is CASSFGRAEIGELFF. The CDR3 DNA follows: TGTGCCAGCAGCTTCGGGAGGGCCGAGATCGGGGAGCTGTTTTTT.

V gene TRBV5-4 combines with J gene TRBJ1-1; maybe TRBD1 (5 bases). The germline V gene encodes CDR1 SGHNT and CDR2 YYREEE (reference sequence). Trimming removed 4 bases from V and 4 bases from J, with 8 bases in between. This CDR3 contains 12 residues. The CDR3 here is CASSRDGTEAFF. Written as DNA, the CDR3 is TGTGCCAGCAGCCGGGACGGCACTGAAGCTTTCTTT.

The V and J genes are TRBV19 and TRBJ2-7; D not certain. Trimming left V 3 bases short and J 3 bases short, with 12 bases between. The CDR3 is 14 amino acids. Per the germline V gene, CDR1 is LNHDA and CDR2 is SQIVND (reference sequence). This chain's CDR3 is CASSMPETVYEQYF. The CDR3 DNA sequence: TGTGCCAGTAGTATGCCCGAGACGGTCTACGAGCAGTACTTC.

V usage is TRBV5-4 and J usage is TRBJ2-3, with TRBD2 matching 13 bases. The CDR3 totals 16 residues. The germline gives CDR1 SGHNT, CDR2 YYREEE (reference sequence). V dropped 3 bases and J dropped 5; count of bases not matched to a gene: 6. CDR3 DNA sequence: TGTGCCAGCAGCTCCACTAGCGGGGGGGCCGAAGATACGCAGTATTTT. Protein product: CASSSTSGGAEDTQYF.

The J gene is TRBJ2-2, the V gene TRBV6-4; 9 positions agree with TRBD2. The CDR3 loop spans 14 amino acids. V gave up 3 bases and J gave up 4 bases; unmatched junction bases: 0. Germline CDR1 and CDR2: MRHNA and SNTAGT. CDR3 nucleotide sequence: TGTGCCAGCAGTGAGCGGGGGGGCACCGGGGAGCTGTTTTTT. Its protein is CASSERGGTGELFF.